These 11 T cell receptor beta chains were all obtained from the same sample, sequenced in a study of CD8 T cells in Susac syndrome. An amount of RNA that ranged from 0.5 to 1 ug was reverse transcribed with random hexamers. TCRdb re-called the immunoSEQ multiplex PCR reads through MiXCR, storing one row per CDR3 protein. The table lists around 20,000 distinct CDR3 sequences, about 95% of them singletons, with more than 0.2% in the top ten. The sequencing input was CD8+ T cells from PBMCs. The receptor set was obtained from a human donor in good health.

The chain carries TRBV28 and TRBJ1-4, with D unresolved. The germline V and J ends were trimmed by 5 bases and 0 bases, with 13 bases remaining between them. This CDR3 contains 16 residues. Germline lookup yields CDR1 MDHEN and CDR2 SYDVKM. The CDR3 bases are TGTGCCAGCAGTAGTCTTTCCCCTGCAACTAATGAAAAACTGTTTTTT. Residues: CASSSLSPATNEKLFF.

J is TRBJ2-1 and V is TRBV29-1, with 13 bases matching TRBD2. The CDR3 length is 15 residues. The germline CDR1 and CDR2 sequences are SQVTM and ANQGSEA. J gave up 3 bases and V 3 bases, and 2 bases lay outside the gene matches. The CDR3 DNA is TGCAGCGTTGAGGGGACTAGCGGGATCTACAATGAGCAGTTCTTC. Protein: CSVEGTSGIYNEQFF.

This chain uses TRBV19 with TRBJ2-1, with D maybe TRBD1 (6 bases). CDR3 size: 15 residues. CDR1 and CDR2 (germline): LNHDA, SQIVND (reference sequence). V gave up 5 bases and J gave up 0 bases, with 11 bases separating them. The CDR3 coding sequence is TGTGCCAGTAGTCTGGACAGTTACTCCTACAATGAGCAGTTCTTC. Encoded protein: CASSLDSYSYNEQFF.

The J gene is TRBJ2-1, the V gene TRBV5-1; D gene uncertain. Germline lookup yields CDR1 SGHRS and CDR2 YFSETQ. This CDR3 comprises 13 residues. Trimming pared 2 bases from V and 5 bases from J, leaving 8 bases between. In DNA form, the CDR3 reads TGCGCCAGCAGCTTTACCCAGGACAATGAGCAGTTCTTC. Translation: CASSFTQDNEQFF.

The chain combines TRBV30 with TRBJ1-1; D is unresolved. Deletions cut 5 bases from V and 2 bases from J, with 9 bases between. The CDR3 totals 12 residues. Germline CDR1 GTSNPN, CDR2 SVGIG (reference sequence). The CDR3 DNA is TGTGCCTGGGGACCGCGTAACACTGAAGCTTTCTTT. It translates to CAWGPRNTEAFF.

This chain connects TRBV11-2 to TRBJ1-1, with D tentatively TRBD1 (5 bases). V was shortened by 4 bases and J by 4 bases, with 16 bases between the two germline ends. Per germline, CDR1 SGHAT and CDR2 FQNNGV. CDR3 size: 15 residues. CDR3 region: CASSSWGTPGTEAFF. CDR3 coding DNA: TGTGCCAGCAGCTCTTGGGGGACCCCGGGCACTGAAGCTTTCTTT.

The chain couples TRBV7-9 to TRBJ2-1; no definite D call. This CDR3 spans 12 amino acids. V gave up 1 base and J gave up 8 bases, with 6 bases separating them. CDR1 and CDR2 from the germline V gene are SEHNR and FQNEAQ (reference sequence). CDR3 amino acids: CASSLVQYEQFF. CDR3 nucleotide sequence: TGTGCCAGCAGCTTAGTACAATATGAGCAGTTCTTC.

CDR3 in DNA: TGCGCCAGCGGAGACAGGAGAGGGGCGACTGAAGCTTTCTTT. Its translation: CASGDRRGATEAFF. The chain links TRBV5-1 to TRBJ1-1; tentative D call: TRBD1 (6 bases). Trimming took off 7 bases at V and 5 bases at J, with 18 bases between the two ends. This CDR3 spans 14 amino acids. CDR1 and CDR2 (germline): SGHRS, YFSETQ.

CDR3: CASSLAGPNTGELFF. The CDR3 bases are TGCGCCAGCAGCTTGGCAGGGCCGAACACCGGGGAGCTGTTTTTT. V is TRBV5-1 and J is TRBJ2-2; a weak D match, TRBD1 (5 bases). Trimming removed 0 bases at V and 0 bases at J, with 6 bases between. There are 15 residues in the CDR3. Germline loops: CDR1 SGHRS, CDR2 YFSETQ.

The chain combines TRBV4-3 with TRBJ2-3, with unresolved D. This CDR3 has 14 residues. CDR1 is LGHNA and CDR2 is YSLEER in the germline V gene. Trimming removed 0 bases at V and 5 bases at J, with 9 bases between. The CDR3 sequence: CASSQDISRDTQYF. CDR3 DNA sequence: TGCGCCAGCAGCCAAGATATAAGTAGAGATACGCAGTATTTT.

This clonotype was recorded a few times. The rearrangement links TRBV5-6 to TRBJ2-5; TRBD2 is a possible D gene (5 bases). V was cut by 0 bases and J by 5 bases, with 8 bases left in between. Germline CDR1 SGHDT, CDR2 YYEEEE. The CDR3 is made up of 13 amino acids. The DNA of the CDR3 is TGTGCCAGCAGCTTGGCCGGGGTGGAGACCCAGTACTTC. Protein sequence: CASSLAGVETQYF.